This entry lists 23 T cell receptor beta chains sequenced from one sample in a study of T-cell memory formation after mild COVID-19. From the 5' RACE reads, TCRdb called clonotypes with MiXCR, one entry per CDR3 protein. The data show fewer than 350,000 distinct CDR3 sequences, roughly 18% seen once. The sequenced sample consisted of PBMCs or a T cell subset sorted from them (not recorded which). Every receptor here comes from a young man who had mild COVID-19 (a few samples of this study predate the infection). Cell type and time point are not known.

In its sample, this clonotype was seen a few times. CDR3 DNA: TGTGCCAGCAGTACAGGGGCACACTCCTACGAGCAGTACTTC. This translates into CASSTGAHSYEQYF. The chain links TRBV12-3 or TRBV12-4 to TRBJ2-7; TRBD1 matches 7 bases. V dropped 5 bases and J dropped 0; count of bases not matched to a gene: 4. CDR3 size: 14 residues.

DNA of the CDR3: TGTGCCAGCTCACCACGATTTGGGACAGGGCTCCACGAGCAGTACTTC. It translates to CASSPRFGTGLHEQYF. The rearrangement links TRBV18 to TRBJ2-7; 9 bases line up with TRBD1. J lost 5 bases, V lost 1 base, and 9 bases had no gene match. CDR1 and CDR2 (germline): KGHSH, LQKENI. This CDR3 region has 16 residues.

This clonotype has more than one count but fewer than ten. The rearrangement links TRBV7-3 to TRBJ2-1; 10 bases agree with TRBD1. Germline CDR1 is SGHTA and CDR2 is FQGTGA. With 0 bases clipped from V and 4 bases from J, the junction kept 3 bases outside the gene matches. This CDR3 contains 16 residues. The CDR3 sequence is CASSLTLGQGYNEQFF. The CDR3 coding sequence is TGTGCCAGCAGCTTAACGTTGGGACAGGGGTACAATGAGCAGTTCTTC.

The CDR3, as DNA: TGTGCCAGCAGTTACTCTCTTGGAAAGGAGACCCAGTACTTC. It codes for CASSYSLGKETQYF. This sequence joins TRBV6-5 and TRBJ2-5; D ambiguous. V was clipped by 0 bases and J by 5 bases, with 10 bases between them. The CDR3 consists of 14 residues. Germline CDR1 is MNHEY and CDR2 is SVGAGI.

This clonotype was seen a few times. The chain links TRBV6-6 to TRBJ2-1; 8 bases fit TRBD2. V shed 5 bases and J 6 bases; nucleotides not matched to a gene: 6. The germline gives CDR1 MNHNY, CDR2 SVGAGI (reference sequence). This CDR3 region has 14 residues. CDR3 sequence reads: CASSKSGGINEQFF. In DNA form, the CDR3 reads TGTGCCAGCAGTAAGAGCGGGGGAATCAATGAGCAGTTCTTC.

V is TRBV12-3 or TRBV12-4 and J is TRBJ2-2, with D unresolved. This CDR3 has 9 residues. Trimming took off 10 bases at V and 10 bases at J, with 7 bases between the two ends. CDR3 residues: CAILVELFF. The CDR3 coding sequence is TGTGCCATTCTTGTGGAGCTGTTTTTT.

V gene TRBV7-9 combines with J gene TRBJ2-3, with TRBD2 matching over 8 bases. The trim removed 4 bases at V and 2 bases at J, leaving 5 bases unmatched. This CDR3 region has 15 residues. The germline V gene has CDR1 SEHNR and CDR2 FQNEAQ (reference sequence). The DNA of the CDR3 is TGTGCCAGCAGCTCACCAGCGGGGGACACAGATACGCAGTATTTT. As protein: CASSSPAGDTDTQYF.

The table lists this clonotype with a few counts. The V and J genes are TRBV10-2 and TRBJ2-7; 9 bases align to TRBD2. V trimming: 6 bases; J trimming: 4 bases; junction bases outside the gene matches: 10. Germline V CDR1 and CDR2: WSHSY, SAAADI. The CDR3 runs to 15 residues. The CDR3, as DNA: TGCGCCAGCAGCCCGGGTAGCGGGGGACTTTACGAGCAGTACGTC. Protein product: CASSPGSGGLYEQYV.

This chain uses TRBV6-6 with TRBJ2-3; TRBD2 might be the D (5 bases). CDR1 is MNHNY and CDR2 is SVGAGI in the germline V gene (reference sequence). This CDR3 comprises 15 residues. The germline V and J ends were trimmed by 2 bases and 3 bases, with 12 bases remaining between them. CDR3 sequence reads: CASSYGRPLTDTQYF. DNA of the CDR3: TGTGCCAGCAGTTACGGGAGACCCTTAACAGATACGCAGTATTTT.

This clonotype was found a few times. The chain uses TRBV11-3 and TRBJ2-1; D gene unclear. This CDR3 contains 12 residues. V dropped 5 bases and J dropped 6 bases, with 8 bases sitting between them. Germline CDR1 SGHNT, CDR2 YENEEA. CDR3 in amino acids: CASSAVGNEQFF. As DNA, the CDR3 is TGTGCCAGCAGCGCCGTTGGCAATGAGCAGTTCTTC.

This clonotype was observed a handful of times. The chain uses TRBV9 and TRBJ2-3; 11 bases fit TRBD2. This CDR3 contains 16 residues. Germline loops: CDR1 SGDLS, CDR2 YYNGEE. J gave up 2 bases and V 3 bases, and 5 bases lay outside the gene matches. This CDR3 reads CASSEPLAGVTDTQYF. The CDR3 DNA reads as TGTGCCAGCAGCGAGCCACTAGCGGGGGTCACAGATACGCAGTATTTT. The complete variable domain, with remaining parts taken from reference TRBV9 and TRBJ2-3, reads DSGVTQTPKHLITATGQRVTLRCSPRSGDLSVYWYQQSLDQGLQFLIQYYNGEERAKGNILERFSAQQFPDLHSELNLSSLELGDSALYFCASSEPLAGVTDTQYFGPGTRLTVL.

On this clonotype itself: Just one base apart from a much larger clone, this may be a read error. The J gene is TRBJ1-5, the V gene TRBV7-8, with D unresolved. Trimming stripped 3 bases from V and 1 base from J, with 4 bases between. Germline values: CDR1 SGHVS, CDR2 FQNEAQ. CDR3 length: 13 residues. As DNA, the CDR3 is TGTGCCAGCAGCTTTGACAGCAATCAGCCCCAGCATTTT. Protein sequence: CASSFDSNQPQHF.

This clonotype showed up just a few times. The chain joins TRBV12-3 or TRBV12-4 to TRBJ2-7, with D unresolved. This CDR3 region has 12 residues. V was cut by 2 bases and J by 2 bases, with 4 bases left in between. The DNA of the CDR3 is TGTGCCAGCAGTTTACGGGCCTACGAGCAGTACTTC. Protein sequence: CASSLRAYEQYF.

This clonotype has at least ten counts. The chain couples TRBV10-3 to TRBJ2-3; no firm D call. The germline V and J ends were trimmed by 6 bases and 6 bases, with 7 bases remaining between them. The germline CDR1 and CDR2 sequences are ENHRY and SYGVKD. This CDR3 comprises 11 residues. Here the CDR3 reads CAISPGDTQYF. The CDR3 region has the DNA TGTGCCATCAGCCCCGGGGATACGCAGTATTTT.

V and J are TRBV2 and TRBJ1-6, with D possibly being TRBD1 (5 bases). The CDR3 is made up of 16 amino acids. Per germline, CDR1 SNHLY and CDR2 FYNNEI. Trimming stripped 0 bases from V and 7 bases from J, with 13 bases between. CDR3 amino acids: CASSEAHPGGNSPLHF. The CDR3 coding sequence is TGTGCCAGCAGTGAAGCGCACCCGGGGGGGAATTCACCCCTCCACTTT.

The chain combines TRBV29-1 with TRBJ2-5; 7 positions agree with TRBD1. The CDR3 totals 16 residues. Germline V gene sequence: CDR1 SQVTM, CDR2 ANQGSEA. V shed 6 bases, J shed 0 bases, and the junction held 13 bases outside the gene matches. This chain's CDR3 is CSVSQRWDRHQETQYF. As DNA, the CDR3 is TGCAGCGTCTCCCAACGCTGGGACAGACACCAAGAGACCCAGTACTTC.

V gene TRBV9 combines with J gene TRBJ2-3; D gene unclear. Trimming removed 5 bases from V and 1 base from J, with 11 bases in between. The CDR3 sequence is 14 residues long. Germline values: CDR1 SGDLS, CDR2 YYNGEE. CDR3 protein: CASSRLPGTDTQYF. Written as DNA, the CDR3 is TGTGCCAGCAGTCGACTCCCTGGCACAGATACGCAGTATTTT.

This clonotype turned up a few times. The rearrangement uses TRBV6-2 or TRBV6-3 and TRBJ1-6; no clear D. Germline loops: CDR1 MNHEY, CDR2 SVGEGT. This CDR3 region has 14 residues. V lost 6 bases, J lost 9 bases, and 15 bases lay in between. This CDR3 reads CASRTGFGGSPLHF. The CDR3 region has the DNA TGTGCCAGCAGAACGGGATTTGGCGGTTCACCCCTCCACTTT.

This clonotype was recorded many times. The V call is TRBV11-2, the J call TRBJ2-2; TRBD2 might be the D (6 bases). Trimming removed 6 bases at V and 7 bases at J, with 12 bases between. The CDR3 length is 13 residues. The germline V gene has CDR1 SGHAT and CDR2 FQNNGV. For the CDR3, the DNA is TGTGCCAGCAGGTTCGGGGGTCACGGGGAGCTGTTTTTT. Protein product: CASRFGGHGELFF.

The chain links TRBV4-1 to TRBJ2-3, with 10 bases matching TRBD2. This CDR3 has 16 residues. The V gene's germline CDR1 is MGHRA and CDR2 YSYEKL. The V and J ends lost 3 bases and 7 bases, in that order; junction bases with no gene match: 10. This chain's CDR3 is CASSHVLAGALYTQYF. The DNA of the CDR3 is TGCGCCAGCAGCCATGTCCTAGCGGGGGCTCTTTATACGCAGTATTTT.

The chain recombines TRBV2 with TRBJ2-3, with TRBD1 matching 9 bases. This CDR3 contains 14 residues. Per germline, CDR1 SNHLY and CDR2 FYNNEI. J was trimmed by 4 bases and V by 10 bases; bases with no gene match: 9. The chain's CDR3 is CATDTGGRSDTQYF. For the CDR3, the DNA is TGTGCCACCGATACAGGGGGCAGGTCAGATACGCAGTATTTT. Full variable domain (rest looked up from reference TRBV2 and TRBJ2-3): EPEVTQTPSHQVTQMGQEVILRCVPISNHLYFYWYRQILGQKVEFLVSFYNNEISEKSEIFDDQFSVERPDGSNFTLKIRSTKLEDSAMYFCATDTGGRSDTQYFGPGTRLTVL.

This clonotype was recorded many times. The CDR3 DNA follows: TGTGCCAGCAGTTTAGGCCCGTCCTACGAGCAGTACGTC. Translation: CASSLGPSYEQYV. The genes are TRBV12-3 or TRBV12-4 and TRBJ2-7; D is ambiguous. The CDR3 length is 13 residues. V shed 1 base and J shed 1 base, with 5 bases lying between them.

The J gene is TRBJ2-7, the V gene TRBV4-1; no definite D call. Germline V gives CDR1 MGHRA, CDR2 YSYEKL. The CDR3 loop spans 14 amino acids. With 1 base removed from V and 1 base from J, the gap between germline ends came to 8 bases. CDR3 sequence reads: CASSQGLGSYEQYF. In nucleotides, the CDR3 is TGCGCCAGCAGCCAAGGTCTGGGGTCCTACGAGCAGTACTTC.